Sequencing of this T cell receptor beta chain was carried out in a study of control samples from healthy donors and cancer patients. The CDR3 loop spans 15 amino acids. The V and J ends lost 4 bases and 4 bases respectively, with 13 bases between them. Germline CDR1 and CDR2: SGHTA and FQGTGA. Here immunoSEQ multiplex PCR was the method, and the copy in TCRdb shows in-frame clones only, minus some. Here the sample spans 140,000 to 150,000 clones, 80% to 95% being singletons. The origin of this receptor is a man in his thirties or forties in good health. The gene calls are TRBV7-3 and TRBJ2-2; D possibly corresponds to TRBD1 (5 bases). The sequenced sample consisted of blood. The CDR3 bases are TGTGCCAGCAGCTGGTCTCCTCAGGGCACCGGGGAGCTGTTTTTT. Amino acid sequence: CASSWSPQGTGELFF.